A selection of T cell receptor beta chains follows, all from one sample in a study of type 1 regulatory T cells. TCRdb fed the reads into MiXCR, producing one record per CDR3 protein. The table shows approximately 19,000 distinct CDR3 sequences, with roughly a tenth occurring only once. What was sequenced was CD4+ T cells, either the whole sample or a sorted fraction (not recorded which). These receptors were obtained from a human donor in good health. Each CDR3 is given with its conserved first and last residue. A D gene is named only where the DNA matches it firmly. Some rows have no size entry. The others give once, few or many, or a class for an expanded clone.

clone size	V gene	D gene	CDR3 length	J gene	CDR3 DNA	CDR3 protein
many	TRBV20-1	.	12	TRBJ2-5	TGCATCCCCCGGGGCTTCCAAGAGACCCAGTACTTC	CIPRGFQETQYF
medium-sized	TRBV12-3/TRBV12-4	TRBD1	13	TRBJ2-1	TGTGCCACCCGGGACAGGGAGTACAATGAGCAGTTCTTC	CATRDREYNEQFF
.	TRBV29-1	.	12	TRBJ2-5	TGCAGCTACTCAGAGGGGCAAGAGACCCAGTACTTC	CSYSEGQETQYF
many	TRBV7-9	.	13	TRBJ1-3	TGTGCCAGCTCAACCGTCGCTGGAAACACCATATATTTT	CASSTVAGNTIYF
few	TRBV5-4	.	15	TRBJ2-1	TGTGCCAGCAGCTTGCCGCAGGGGCCTTACAATGAGCAGTTCTTC	CASSLPQGPYNEQFF
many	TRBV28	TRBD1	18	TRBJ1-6	TGTGCCAGCAGTCCCCGACAGGGGAGCCGTAACTATAATTCACCCCTCCACTTT	CASSPRQGSRNYNSPLHF
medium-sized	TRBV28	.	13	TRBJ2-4	TGTGCCAGCAGTTCCGGGCCCAAGGTCGTTCAGTACTTC	CASSSGPKVVQYF
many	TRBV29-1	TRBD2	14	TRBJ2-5	TGCAGCGTTAGCCTAGCGGGGGGACAAGAGACCCAGTACTTC	CSVSLAGGQETQYF
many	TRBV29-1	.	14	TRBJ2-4	TGCAGCGTTCAAGGAGTTCTAGCCAAAAACATTCAGTACTTC	CSVQGVLAKNIQYF
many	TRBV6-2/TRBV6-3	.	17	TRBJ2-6	TGTGCCAGCTCTTCAGTTCTCCACCACTCTGGGGCCAACGTCCTGACTTTC	CASSSVLHHSGANVLTF
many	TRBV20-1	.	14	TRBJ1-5	TGCAGTGCTGGTACAGGGTCGGGCAATCAGCCCCAGCATTTT	CSAGTGSGNQPQHF
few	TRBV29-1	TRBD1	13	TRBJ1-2	TGCAGCGTAGAAGAGACAGGGTCGGGTGGCTACACCTTC	CSVEETGSGGYTF
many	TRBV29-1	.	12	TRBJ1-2	TGCAGCGTTGAGGGTCAGGACTATGGCTACACCTTC	CSVEGQDYGYTF
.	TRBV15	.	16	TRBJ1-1	TGTGCCACCAGCAGGCTGGGAGGGACCCACCACACTGAAGCTTTCTTT	CATSRLGGTHHTEAFF
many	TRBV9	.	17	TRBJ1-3	TGTGCCAGCAGCGTGGATTTCGCGCAGACGGCTGGAAACACCATATATTTT	CASSVDFAQTAGNTIYF
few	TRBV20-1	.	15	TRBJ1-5	TGCAGTGCCGCTAGAAGGGGAATAAGCAATCAGCCCCAGCATTTT	CSAARRGISNQPQHF
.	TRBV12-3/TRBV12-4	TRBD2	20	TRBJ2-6	TGTGCCAGCAGTTTGCGCCTAGCGGGAGTCACGCTTCCTGGGGCCAACGTCCTGACTTTC	CASSLRLAGVTLPGANVLTF
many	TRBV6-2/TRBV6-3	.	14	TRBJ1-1	TGTGCCAGCAGTTACGGTTCCCTCGGCACTGAAGCTTTCTTT	CASSYGSLGTEAFF
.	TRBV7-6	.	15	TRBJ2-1	TGTGCCAGCAGCTCTACCTTGAGCTCCTACAATGAGCAGTTCTTC	CASSSTLSSYNEQFF
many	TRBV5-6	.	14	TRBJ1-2	TGTGCCAGCAGCTTGGACAGAAGGTACTATGGCTACACCTTC	CASSLDRRYYGYTF
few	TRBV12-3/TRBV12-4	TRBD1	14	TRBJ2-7	TGTGCCAGCAGTTTAGGGACAGGGCCCTACGAGCAGTACTTC	CASSLGTGPYEQYF
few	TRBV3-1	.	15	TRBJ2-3	TGTGCCAGCAGCCCCGGGACTCGGAAGCCCGATACGCAGTATTTT	CASSPGTRKPDTQYF
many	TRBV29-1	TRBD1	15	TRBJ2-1	TGCAGCGTTCCACCGGGACAGGCGTCCTACAATGAGCAGTTCTTC	CSVPPGQASYNEQFF
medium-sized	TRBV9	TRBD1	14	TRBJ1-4	TGTGCCAGCAGCCCCGGGACAGGAAATGAAAAACTGTTTTTT	CASSPGTGNEKLFF
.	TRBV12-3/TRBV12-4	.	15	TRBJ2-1	TGTGCCAGCAGTTTTTCCAGGGGGGCGAGGAATGAGCAGTTCTTC	CASSFSRGARNEQFF
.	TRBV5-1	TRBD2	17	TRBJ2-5	TGCGCCAGCAGCCTGGGACTAGCGGGCTCCCTACAAGAGACCCAGTACTTC	CASSLGLAGSLQETQYF
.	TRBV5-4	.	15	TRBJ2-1	TGTGCCAGCAGCTTGGTTAATAGGGCGGACAATGAGCAGTTCTTC	CASSLVNRADNEQFF
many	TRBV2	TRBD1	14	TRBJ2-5	TGTGCCAGCAGGGCCGGGACAGGGGCCGAGACCCAGTACTTC	CASRAGTGAETQYF
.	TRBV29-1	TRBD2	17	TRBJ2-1	TGCAGCGTTCGCGGGAGTCCCGAGTCGGACTCCTACAATGAGCAGTTCTTC	CSVRGSPESDSYNEQFF
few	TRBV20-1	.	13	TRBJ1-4	TGCAGTGCTAGAAAGGGGGATGGTGAAAAACTGTTTTTT	CSARKGDGEKLFF
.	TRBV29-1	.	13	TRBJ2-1	TGCAGCGTTCCCGGGACTTTCTACAATGAGCAGTTCTTC	CSVPGTFYNEQFF
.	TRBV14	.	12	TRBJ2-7	TGTGCCAGCAGCCAAGACTTCTACGAGCAGTACTTC	CASSQDFYEQYF
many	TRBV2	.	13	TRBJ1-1	TGTGCCAGCTGGGACGATAAGAACACTGAAGCTTTCTTT	CASWDDKNTEAFF
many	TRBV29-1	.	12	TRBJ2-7	TGCAGCGTTAGCGGCAGCTCCTACGAGCAGTACTTC	CSVSGSSYEQYF
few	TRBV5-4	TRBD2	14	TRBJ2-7	TGTGCCGGCAGCATTTTAGCGGGAGCTCGGGAGCAGTACTTC	CAGSILAGAREQYF
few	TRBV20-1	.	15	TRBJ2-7	TGCAGTGCTAGGGGTGAACAGGTTTTCTCCTACGAGCAGTACTTC	CSARGEQVFSYEQYF
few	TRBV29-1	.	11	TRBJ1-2	TGCAGCGTTTCAGTTAACTATGGCTACACCTTC	CSVSVNYGYTF
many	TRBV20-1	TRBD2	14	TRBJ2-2	TGCAGTGCTAGGGGACTAGCGGGAACCGGGGAGCTGTTTTTT	CSARGLAGTGELFF
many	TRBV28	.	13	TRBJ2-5	TGTGCCAGCAGGACGACGGAGAGGGAGACCCAGTACTTC	CASRTTERETQYF
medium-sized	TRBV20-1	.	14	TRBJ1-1	TGCAGTGCTCCGCACAGGGCCATGAACACTGAAGCTTTCTTT	CSAPHRAMNTEAFF
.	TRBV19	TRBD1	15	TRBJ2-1	TGTGCCAGTAGTACCCCGGGACAGGGGGATAATGAGCAGTTCTTC	CASSTPGQGDNEQFF
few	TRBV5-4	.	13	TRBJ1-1	TGTGCCAGCAGTTCGGTACAGGCGCGTGAAGCTTTCTTT	CASSSVQAREAFF
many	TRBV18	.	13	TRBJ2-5	TGTGCCAGCTCCCGAAGCAACCCCGAGACCCAGTACTTC	CASSRSNPETQYF
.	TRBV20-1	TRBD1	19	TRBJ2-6	TGCAGTGCAAGGTGGGACAGGGGTCCTCCTAGGTCTGGGGCCAACGTCCTGACTTTC	CSARWDRGPPRSGANVLTF
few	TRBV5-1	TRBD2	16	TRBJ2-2	TGCGCCAGCAGCGGAGGACTAGCGGCGAACACCGGGGAGCTGTTTTTT	CASSGGLAANTGELFF